The next 10 T cell receptor beta chains were all read from a single sample in a study of tumor-infiltrating lymphocytes in primary liver carcinoma. Reverse transcription of 450 to 500 ng total RNA with a constant-region primer produced TCR beta cDNA. It was through three nested multiplex PCR rounds of slightly modified ARM-PCR that TCR beta libraries arose. TRBV1-TRBV30 forward and Cbeta reverse primers drove the first two approximately 10-cycle rounds. TCRdb recomputed calls from the multiplex PCR reads with MiXCR, one row per CDR3 protein. The table has nearly 200,000 distinct CDR3 sequences, roughly 61% seen once; the top ten hold 6% to 8.5%. Unsorted whole blood yielded the blood RNA, and germline DNA was also extracted. The sequenced sample consisted of peripheral blood. These receptors all come from a woman aged 55-70 years with primary liver carcinoma and hepatitis B virus infection.

This clonotype has only a few counts. The junction does not match germline at one end; this may be a read error. V usage is TRBV6-5 and J usage is TRBJ1-5; tentative D call: TRBD1 (6 bases). There are 16 residues in the CDR3. CDR1 is MNHEY, CDR2 SVGAGI, per germline. The CDR3 DNA reads as TGTGCCAGCAGTCCCCGGACAGTAGCTGGGAATCAGTCCCAGCATTTT. Translating gives CASSPRTVAGNQSQHF.

Of note for this clonotype: Its ends do not fully match the called genes, so a read error is possible. The rearrangement links TRBV11-1 to TRBJ2-5, with D perhaps TRBD2 (5 bases). CDR1 and CDR2 (germline): SGHAT, FQDESV (reference sequence). This CDR3 contains 14 residues. CDR3 sequence: CARSLGPTGETQYF. The DNA of the CDR3 is TGTGCCAGGAGCTTAGGACCCACTGGGGAGACGCAGTACTTC.

Turning to this clonotype: At one end, the junction sequence differs from germline, possibly due to a read error. The chain carries TRBV29-1 and TRBJ2-1; D perhaps matches TRBD2 (5 bases). The CDR3 runs 14 residues. Germline V gene lookup returns CDR1 SQVTM and CDR2 ANQGSEA. The CDR3 here is CIFILGSSYSEQFF. CDR3 bases: TGCATCTTCATTCTGGGGAGCTCCTACAGTGAGCAGTTCTTC.

The V gene is TRBV6-1, the J gene TRBJ2-7; TRBD1 matches 9 bases. V shed 6 bases and J 6 bases; nucleotides not matched to a gene: 9. CDR1 is MNHNS and CDR2 is SASEGT in the germline V gene. CDR3 length: 14 residues. The CDR3 DNA sequence: TGTGCCAGCAGCCCCGGGACAGGGTTGGTCGAGCAGTACTTC. Translating it yields CASSPGTGLVEQYF.

This rearrangement joins TRBV28 to TRBJ1-3, with D uncertain. The CDR3 loop spans 14 amino acids. Germline CDR1 reads MDHEN; CDR2 reads SYDVKM. V lost 6 bases and J lost 4, with 13 bases in between. DNA for the CDR3: TGTGCCAGCAGCCCAAGAGGCGGGGGAAACACCATATATTTT. It specifies CASSPRGGGNTIYF.

The chain uses TRBV7-8 and TRBJ1-3; unclear D gene. The V end was cut by 5 bases, the J end by 0 bases, with 14 bases between. There are 16 residues in the CDR3. Germline V lookup: CDR1 SGHVS, CDR2 FQNEAQ. The CDR3 DNA reads as TGTGCCAGCAGCCCGGACGCAACAGACTCTGGAAACACCATATATTTT. It yields the protein CASSPDATDSGNTIYF.

The J gene is TRBJ2-1, the V gene TRBV24-1; TRBD1 agrees at 8 bases. Germline values: CDR1 KGHDR, CDR2 SFDVKD. J lost 0 bases, V lost 3 bases, and 12 bases had no gene match. The length of the CDR3 is 19 residues. Here the CDR3 reads CATSDRGPRTGSSYNEQFF. The CDR3 DNA sequence: TGTGCCACCAGTGATCGGGGTCCCCGGACAGGGAGCTCCTACAATGAGCAGTTCTTC.

Note on this clonotype: The conserved phenylalanine or tryptophan normally closing the CDR3 is absent here, so this likely arose from a read error. The chain links TRBV29-1 to TRBJ2-2; 7 positions match TRBD2. This CDR3 contains 14 residues. V dropped 7 bases and J dropped 2; count of bases not matched to a gene: 7. Germline CDR1 SQVTM, CDR2 ANQGSEA. CDR3 in DNA: TGCAGCGCATGGGGCGGGAGAAACACCGGGGAGCTGTTTTTA. Protein: CSAWGGRNTGELFL.

As concerns this clonotype: A much larger clone sits a single nucleotide away, making a read error possible. The gene calls are TRBV6-1 and TRBJ1-3; D is undetermined. The CDR3 length is 13 residues. Germline CDR1 and CDR2: MNHNS and SASEGT. The CDR3 region has the DNA TGTGCCATCCGACTGGACTCTGAAAACACCATATATTTT. This gives the protein CAIRLDSENTIYF.

As to this clonotype: One end of the junction fails to match germline, which may point to a read error. The chain employs TRBV28 and TRBJ2-7; tentatively, D is TRBD2 (5 bases). CDR3 length: 11 amino acids. Germline lookup yields CDR1 MDHEN and CDR2 SYDVKM. CDR3 DNA: TGTGCCAACAGTCCGGGGTATGAGCAGTACTTC. Its protein is CANSPGYEQYF.